The 22 T cell receptor beta chains below come from one sample, sequenced in a study of technical replicates of blood from a few donors. Clones were read by immunoSEQ multiplex PCR, and TCRdb kept only the in-frame ones, dropping some. Of around 92,000 clones in the sample, 95% were seen once. Sequenced material: T cells isolated from PBMCs. Every receptor here comes from a human donor in good health.

The gene calls are TRBV11-3 and TRBJ2-3; 10 bases match TRBD2. V lost 3 bases and J lost 0; bases outside the gene matches: 15. Germline V gene data show CDR1 as SGHNT and CDR2 as YENEEA. The CDR3 has 20 residues. DNA of the CDR3: TGTGCCAGCAGCTTCGGCCCGCTAGCGGGGGCCTACAATAGCACAGATACGCAGTATTTT. Its protein product is CASSFGPLAGAYNSTDTQYF.

The chain couples TRBV12-5 to TRBJ2-1, with TRBD2 matching over 8 bases. J gave up 4 bases and V 6 bases, and 8 bases lay outside the gene matches. The CDR3 contains 15 residues. The germline gives CDR1 LGHNT, CDR2 FRNRAP. DNA of the CDR3: TGTGCTAGTGGCCGGGGGGGACAAGGTTACAATGAGCAGTTCTTC. This encodes CASGRGGQGYNEQFF.

Only one count was recorded for this clone. V gene TRBV14 combines with J gene TRBJ2-5, with 10 bases fitting TRBD1. In germline, CDR1 is SGHDN, CDR2 FVKESK. There are 18 residues in the CDR3. V shed 4 bases and J 1 base; nucleotides not matched to a gene: 12. The DNA for the CDR3 is TGTGCCAGCAGCCGGACAGGGGGTTTTATCCCCAGCCAAGAGACCCAGTACTTC. This encodes CASSRTGGFIPSQETQYF.

The J gene is TRBJ1-2, the V gene TRBV9; D is undetermined. There are 12 residues in the CDR3. V was clipped by 0 bases and J by 8 bases, with 8 bases between them. CDR1 and CDR2 (germline): SGDLS, YYNGEE. The chain's CDR3 is CASSVGSGGYTF. The CDR3 DNA is TGTGCCAGCAGCGTAGGATCCGGGGGCTACACCTTC.

The chain has TRBV18 and TRBJ1-5, with TRBD1 matching 7 bases. With V trimmed by 3 bases and J by 6 bases, 8 bases remained unmatched. Germline V gene lookup returns CDR1 KGHSH and CDR2 LQKENI. The CDR3 consists of 15 residues. The CDR3 coding sequence is TGTGCCAGCTCACCCAATGACAGGGAAAGTCAGCCCCAGCATTTT. Residues: CASSPNDRESQPQHF.

J is TRBJ1-2 and V is TRBV25-1; 7 bases agree with TRBD1. The CDR3 consists of 16 residues. Per germline, CDR1 MGHDK and CDR2 SYGVNS. The V gene end was trimmed by 4 bases and the J gene end by 8 bases; junction bases not matched to a gene: 16. Written as DNA, the CDR3 is TGTGCCAGCAGTGTGACCGGGACACCCAGGGGGGACGGCTACACCTTC. The encoded protein is CASSVTGTPRGDGYTF.

V gene TRBV6-1 combines with J gene TRBJ2-2, with D unresolved. V lost 8 bases to trimming and J lost 3 bases, with 13 bases between them. Germline V lookup: CDR1 MNHNS, CDR2 SASEGT. This CDR3 contains 14 residues. The CDR3 is CASQRSPDTGELFF. CDR3 in DNA: TGTGCCAGCCAAAGAAGTCCGGACACCGGGGAGCTGTTTTTT.

This clone was counted between two and nine times. This chain connects TRBV7-9 to TRBJ2-5, with TRBD2 identical over 8 bases. J lost 1 base, V lost 5 bases, and 9 bases had no gene match. CDR1 and CDR2 from the germline V gene are SEHNR and FQNEAQ (reference sequence). This CDR3 contains 16 residues. The CDR3 here is CASSSRPSGFQETQYF. The CDR3 DNA sequence: TGTGCCAGCAGCAGTCGTCCTAGCGGGTTCCAAGAGACCCAGTACTTC.

The chain employs TRBV5-4 and TRBJ2-5; TRBD2 matches at 10 bases. V was pared by 4 bases and J by 5 bases, with 8 bases of the junction left unmatched. CDR1 and CDR2 (germline): SGHNT, YYREEE (reference sequence). The CDR3 contains 15 residues. The chain's CDR3 is CASSQTSGVSETQYF. Here the CDR3 DNA reads TGTGCCAGCAGCCAAACTAGCGGGGTCTCCGAGACCCAGTACTTC.

This chain links TRBV28 with TRBJ1-5; unclear D gene. The CDR3 loop spans 16 amino acids. The germline V gene has CDR1 MDHEN and CDR2 SYDVKM. Trimming took 5 bases from V and 1 from J, leaving 15 bases between them. CDR3 nucleotides: TGTGCCAGCAGTCCGTATTTGGGAGGCAGCAATCAGCCCCAGCATTTT. Translating gives CASSPYLGGSNQPQHF.

The gene calls are TRBV18 and TRBJ1-5, with D perhaps TRBD1 (5 bases). Between the trimmed V and J ends, which lost 4 bases and 8 bases, there was a span of 18 bases. The CDR3 covers 15 residues. Germline CDR1 and CDR2: KGHSH and LQKENI. This chain's CDR3 is CASSQQDSPSKPQHF. CDR3 coding DNA: TGTGCCAGCTCACAACAAGACAGCCCCAGTAAGCCCCAGCATTTT.

The CDR3 DNA is TGCGCCAGCAGCCAGCTACTAGGTGGCTACACCTTC. This gives the protein CASSQLLGGYTF. The J gene is TRBJ1-2, the V gene TRBV4-1; D gene ambiguous. Germline CDR1 and CDR2: MGHRA and YSYEKL. The V and J ends lost 3 bases and 7 bases respectively, with 9 bases between them. This CDR3 contains 12 residues.

CDR3: CASSLAQGNNQPQHF. CDR3 DNA: TGTGCCAGCAGTTTGGCACAGGGGAACAATCAGCCCCAGCATTTT. J is TRBJ1-5 and V is TRBV28, with 7 bases matching TRBD1. Germline CDR1 is MDHEN and CDR2 is SYDVKM. CDR3 length equals 15 residues. Unmatched junction bases numbered 5, after V lost 3 bases and J lost 3 bases.

This clone has a single count. The V gene is TRBV10-2, the J gene TRBJ1-1; maybe TRBD1 (5 bases). Germline CDR1 and CDR2: WSHSY and SAAADI. The CDR3 sequence is 16 residues long. Trimming took off 8 bases at V and 5 bases at J, with 24 bases between the two ends. The CDR3 protein is CASLRPFVRGGTEAFF. For the CDR3, the DNA is TGCGCCAGCCTTCGACCTTTTGTTAGGGGAGGGACTGAAGCTTTCTTT.

This chain joins TRBV27 and TRBJ2-1; 7 nucleotides line up with TRBD2. With 6 bases clipped from V and 5 bases from J, the junction kept 25 bases outside the gene matches. Looked up from germline, CDR1 is MNHEY and CDR2 is SMNVEV (reference sequence). The CDR3 has 20 residues. Here the CDR3 reads CASRYHPTMVVAGPDNEQFF. The CDR3 DNA follows: TGTGCCAGCAGATATCATCCCACGATGGTCGTAGCGGGCCCAGACAATGAGCAGTTCTTC.

The chain combines TRBV30 with TRBJ1-5; 7 nucleotides line up with TRBD1. With 2 bases clipped from V and 5 bases from J, the junction kept 6 bases outside the gene matches. The CDR3 runs 14 residues. The germline gives CDR1 GTSNPN, CDR2 SVGIG (reference sequence). CDR3 amino acids: CAWSPGQAHQPQHF. CDR3 DNA: TGTGCCTGGAGTCCAGGACAGGCCCATCAGCCCCAGCATTTT.

The V gene is TRBV7-2, the J gene TRBJ2-7; 7 bases are a match to TRBD2. The length of the CDR3 is 15 residues. V was clipped by 5 bases and J by 2 bases; unmatched bases: 9. Germline V lookup: CDR1 SGHTA, CDR2 FQGNSA. CDR3 region: CASSHRPGGPYEQYF. The CDR3 DNA follows: TGTGCCAGCAGCCACCGGCCGGGAGGCCCCTACGAGCAGTACTTC. Supplemented by reference TRBV7-2 and TRBJ2-7, the full variable domain reads GAGVSQSPSNKVTEKGKDVELRCDPISGHTALYWYRQSLGQGLEFLIYFQGNSAPDKSGLPSDRFSAERTGGSVSTLTIQRTQQEDSAVYLCASSHRPGGPYEQYFGPGTRLTVT.

The V and J genes are TRBV19 and TRBJ1-1; the D gene is possibly TRBD1 (5 bases). The V end lost 11 bases, the J end lost 10 bases, and 14 bases lay between the germline ends. The CDR3 runs 10 residues. The V gene's germline CDR1 is LNHDA and CDR2 SQIVND (reference sequence). The CDR3 spells CASGEEGAFF. CDR3 DNA sequence: TGTGCCTCGGGGGAGGAGGGAGCTTTCTTT.

The chain employs TRBV27 and TRBJ2-2, with no clear D. CDR1 is MNHEY, CDR2 SMNVEV, per germline (reference sequence). The ends were cut back, 3 bases at V and 1 base at J, with 6 bases in the middle. The CDR3 is 14 residues long. CDR3 DNA: TGTGCCAGCAGTTTTAGTTGGAACACCGGGGAGCTGTTTTTT. Residues: CASSFSWNTGELFF.

The chain employs TRBV28 and TRBJ1-5; weak D call: TRBD1 (6 bases). Germline-derived CDR1 and CDR2 are MDHEN and SYDVKM. V lost 5 bases and J lost 6, with 17 bases in between. The CDR3 is made up of 15 amino acids. The CDR3 nucleotides read TGTGCCAGCAGTCGCATCACAGGGATGACTCAGCCCCAGCATTTT. It yields the protein CASSRITGMTQPQHF.

The chain combines TRBV11-3 with TRBJ2-7; possible D gene TRBD1, 6 bases. The CDR3 length is 14 residues. Germline V gene data show CDR1 as SGHNT and CDR2 as YENEEA. V lost 3 bases and J lost 2, with 11 bases in between. The CDR3 nucleotides are TGTGCCAGCAGCTTTACGACAGGCACCTACGAGCAGTACTTC. It specifies CASSFTTGTYEQYF.

The chain has TRBV13 and TRBJ2-3; the D is unclear. The CDR3 contains 14 residues. CDR1 and CDR2 from the germline V gene are PRHDT and FYEKMQ (reference sequence). Trimming cost V 6 bases and J 0 bases, with 10 bases left between them. In nucleotides, the CDR3 is TGTGCCAGCAGTTACACAGCTAGCACAGATACGCAGTATTTT. Its protein product is CASSYTASTDTQYF.